A single sample is the source of the 21 T cell receptor beta chains below, sequenced in a study of glioma-infiltrating T cells. Amplification of TCR alpha and beta CDR3 regions from RNA used iRepertoire nested multiplex PCR. TCRdb reprocessed the multiplex PCR reads with MiXCR, giving one entry per CDR3 protein. The sample contains approximately 130,000 distinct CDR3 sequences, 20% to 25% of which appear only once. The sequenced sample consisted of glioma tissue, nonneoplastic brain tissue, or PBMCs (not recorded which). The receptors stem from a human donor with low-grade glioma or glioblastoma, undergoing nonglioma brain surgery, or in good health (not recorded which).

As for this clonotype: A much larger clone sits a single nucleotide away, making a read error possible. The chain links TRBV6-5 to TRBJ1-1; tentative D call: TRBD1 (6 bases). This CDR3 spans 15 amino acids. Germline V CDR1 and CDR2: MNHEY, SVGAGI. CDR3 protein: CVSSSSGARNTEAFF. The CDR3 DNA reads as TGTGTCAGCAGTTCCTCAGGGGCGAGGAACACTGAAGCTTTCTTT.

There are many counts of this clonotype. This chain links TRBV18 with TRBJ1-1; D not certain. Germline CDR1 KGHSH, CDR2 LQKENI. Trimming pared 6 bases from V and 0 bases from J, leaving 11 bases between. The CDR3 loop spans 14 amino acids. The CDR3 loop reads CASSPETVNTEAFF. Here the CDR3 DNA reads TGTGCCAGCTCCCCTGAAACAGTGAACACTGAAGCTTTCTTT.

There are many counts of this clonotype. J is TRBJ2-5 and V is TRBV7-2, with a weak D call TRBD1 (6 bases). Trimming stripped 5 bases from V and 0 bases from J, with 16 bases between. Germline-derived CDR1 and CDR2 are SGHTA and FQGNSA. The CDR3 runs to 16 residues. The CDR3 loop reads CASSPPTGWYQETQYF. DNA of the CDR3: TGTGCCAGCAGCCCGCCGACAGGCTGGTACCAAGAGACCCAGTACTTC.

This clonotype has more than one count but fewer than ten. This chain uses TRBV7-7 with TRBJ2-1; D may be TRBD2 (7 bases). CDR1 SSHAT and CDR2 FNYEAQ come from the germline V gene (reference sequence). The length of the CDR3 is 12 residues. CDR3: CALGGGNNEQFF. Written as DNA, the CDR3 is TGTGCTTTAGGGGGGGGGAACAATGAGCAGTTCTTC.

This clonotype appeared once. This chain links TRBV7-8 with TRBJ1-1; 7 bases line up with TRBD1. Germline V gene sequence: CDR1 SGHVS, CDR2 FQNEAQ. The CDR3 sequence is 14 residues long. Losses at the gene ends were 5 bases for V and 4 bases for J; bases not matched to a gene: 7. The CDR3 DNA is TGTGCCAGCAGCCCGGACAGGAAGGGCACTGAAGCTTTCTTT. Amino acid sequence: CASSPDRKGTEAFF.

The chain has TRBV7-9 and TRBJ1-1; 11 nucleotides match TRBD1. With V trimmed by 5 bases and J by 5 bases, 7 bases remained unmatched. This CDR3 has 15 amino acids. Per the germline V gene, CDR1 is SEHNR and CDR2 is FQNEAQ (reference sequence). CDR3 loop: CASSPSGTGGTEAFF. The CDR3, as DNA: TGTGCCAGCAGCCCATCCGGGACAGGGGGGACTGAAGCTTTCTTT. Together with reference TRBV7-9 and TRBJ1-1, the CDR3 gives the full variable domain: DTGVSQNPRHKITKRGQNVTFRCDPISEHNRLYWYRQTLGQGPEFLTYFQNEAQLEKSRLLSDRFSAERPKGSFSTLEIQRTEQGDSAMYLCASSPSGTGGTEAFFGQGTRLTVV.

This clonotype has a handful of counts. V usage is TRBV7-9 and J usage is TRBJ1-2; 10 bases align to TRBD1. Germline CDR1 is SEHNR and CDR2 is FQNEAQ (reference sequence). Trimming cost V 5 bases and J 2 bases; bases outside gene matches: 8. The CDR3 runs to 16 residues. The CDR3 sequence: CASSPDPGQGNYGYTF. CDR3 in DNA: TGTGCCAGCAGCCCAGATCCGGGACAGGGGAACTATGGCTACACCTTC.

The V call is TRBV18, the J call TRBJ2-7; weak D call: TRBD2 (7 bases). This CDR3 comprises 15 residues. CDR1 is KGHSH and CDR2 is LQKENI in the germline V gene. The V end was cut by 3 bases, the J end by 4 bases, with 16 bases between. DNA of the CDR3: TGTGCCAGCTCACCCCGCGAGGGGGGAGGGTACGAGCAGTACGTC. This translates into CASSPREGGGYEQYV.

In its sample, this clonotype is medium-sized (0.01 to 0.1%). This chain links TRBV7-2 with TRBJ2-3; D is possibly TRBD1 or TRBD2 (6 bases each). The CDR3 contains 14 residues. Germline V gene lookup returns CDR1 SGHTA and CDR2 FQGNSA. Trimming removed 1 base from V and 6 bases from J, with 11 bases in between. CDR3 region: CASSLGGAVDTQYF. Written as DNA, the CDR3 is TGTGCCAGCAGCTTAGGGGGGGCCGTTGATACGCAGTATTTT.

The chain is built from TRBV24-1 and TRBJ1-2; 9 positions agree with TRBD1. Losses at the gene ends were 2 bases for V and 4 bases for J; bases not matched to a gene: 4. Germline V CDR1 and CDR2: KGHDR, SFDVKD. The CDR3 covers 15 residues. DNA of the CDR3: TGTGCCACCAGTGATTCTCCGGGACAGGGCTATGGCTACACCTTC. This encodes CATSDSPGQGYGYTF.

DNA for the CDR3: TGTGCCAGTACCGATCCCCCGCAGGGCCAGCCCCAGCATTTT. Protein sequence: CASTDPPQGQPQHF. The V call is TRBV19, the J call TRBJ1-5, with D perhaps matching TRBD1 (5 bases). Trimming stripped 7 bases from V and 7 bases from J, with 17 bases between. The CDR3 runs 14 residues. Looked up from germline, CDR1 is LNHDA and CDR2 is SQIVND (reference sequence).

The chain recombines TRBV11-2 with TRBJ2-3; 13 bases match TRBD2. The germline gives CDR1 SGHAT, CDR2 FQNNGV. The ends lost 1 base at V and 4 bases at J; junction bases unmatched: 5. The CDR3 totals 17 residues. The CDR3 here is CASSLVRTSGGSDTQYF. Written as DNA, the CDR3 is TGTGCCAGCAGCTTAGTTCGGACTAGCGGGGGATCAGATACGCAGTATTTT.

Many counts were recorded for this clonotype. The chain is built from TRBV7-9 and TRBJ1-5; no clear D gene. The CDR3 covers 16 residues. Germline V gene data show CDR1 as SEHNR and CDR2 as FQNEAQ (reference sequence). V lost 3 bases, J lost 4 bases, and 16 bases lay in between. In nucleotides, the CDR3 is TGTGCCAGCAGCTTTGGGGTCGATGCCCGAAATCAGCCCCAGCATTTT. It translates to CASSFGVDARNQPQHF.

The sample holds a few counts of this clonotype. The genes are TRBV7-2 and TRBJ2-2, with D unresolved. Germline loops: CDR1 SGHTA, CDR2 FQGNSA. The ends were cut back, 2 bases at V and 1 base at J, with 8 bases in the middle. This CDR3 has 15 residues. Here the CDR3 DNA reads TGTGCCAGCAGCTTATTATCTTGGAACACCGGGGAGCTGTTTTTT. Its protein product is CASSLLSWNTGELFF.

This clonotype showed up just a few times. This chain uses TRBV2 with TRBJ1-2; D unclear. The germline CDR1 and CDR2 sequences are SNHLY and FYNNEI. The CDR3 totals 11 residues. V dropped 1 base and J dropped 11 bases, with 8 bases sitting between them. The CDR3 DNA follows: TGTGCCAGCAGTGAAGTCGCGGGGTACACCTTC. Amino acids: CASSEVAGYTF.

V is TRBV7-2 and J is TRBJ1-6; D is possibly TRBD1 (5 bases). With 5 bases removed from V and 1 base from J, the gap between germline ends came to 15 bases. This CDR3 has 17 residues. Germline V gene sequence: CDR1 SGHTA, CDR2 FQGNSA. CDR3: CASSTTVLGSYNSPLHF. CDR3 DNA sequence: TGTGCCAGCAGCACGACAGTGTTGGGTTCCTATAATTCACCCCTCCACTTT.

V usage is TRBV7-9 and J usage is TRBJ1-3; 7 bases fit TRBD1. Germline CDR1 reads SEHNR; CDR2 reads FQNEAQ (reference sequence). V was pared by 6 bases and J by 3 bases, with 2 bases of the junction left unmatched. The CDR3 is 13 residues long. In DNA, the CDR3 is TGTGCCAGCAGTGGGACAGTTGGAAACACCATATATTTT. Amino acid sequence: CASSGTVGNTIYF.

The chain joins TRBV24-1 to TRBJ1-1; a weak D match, TRBD1 (6 bases). The CDR3 is made up of 15 amino acids. Germline V gene sequence: CDR1 KGHDR, CDR2 SFDVKD. V was pared by 6 bases and J by 10 bases, with 23 bases between. Written as DNA, the CDR3 is TGTGCCACCAGTCCTACGGACAGCCGCCCCCTTGGAGCTTTCTTT. It encodes CATSPTDSRPLGAFF.

This clonotype came up many times. The chain is built from TRBV20-1 and TRBJ1-2; unclear D gene. Trimming pared 6 bases from V and 7 bases from J, leaving 18 bases between. CDR1 is DFQATT and CDR2 is SNEGSKA in the germline V gene (reference sequence). The CDR3 runs 13 residues. CDR3 sequence: CSARRPYASGYTF. The CDR3 region has the DNA TGCAGTGCCAGACGCCCGTATGCGAGTGGCTACACCTTC.

This clonotype has a count of ten or more. The CDR3 DNA reads TGTGCCAGCAGCTCAGGGGGCAGGGGAAACACCATATATTTT. The encoded protein is CASSSGGRGNTIYF. The chain is built from TRBV28 and TRBJ1-3, with 8 bases identical to TRBD1. V lost 6 bases, J lost 4 bases, and 5 bases stayed unmatched. Germline V gene sequence: CDR1 MDHEN, CDR2 SYDVKM. This CDR3 is 14 amino acids long.

Only a few counts were recorded for this clonotype. This chain connects TRBV6-9 to TRBJ2-1; 8 bases line up with TRBD2. Looked up from germline, CDR1 is MNHGY and CDR2 is SVAAGI. The CDR3 runs 18 residues. Trimming took 4 bases from V and 2 from J; bases not matched to a gene: 13. As DNA, the CDR3 is TGTGCCAGCAGTTCCGGGCGGGGGGACTCCCCGACCTACAATGAGCAGTTCTTC. Protein sequence: CASSSGRGDSPTYNEQFF.